This T cell receptor (beta chain) stems from a study of shared clonotypes between healthy human individuals (dated by TCRdb to about 2020). Background on the whole study: A few men and two women, aged 18 to 49 years, made up the cohort. To estimate repertoire size and how much clonotypes are shared between individuals, the study performed deep sequencing of blood TCR repertoires from about 5 healthy adults. For each donor, CD4 naive and CD4 memory were each run on three plates, CD8 naive on two plates, and CD8 memory on one plate. To increase sequencing depth and limit assay-specific biases, TCR repertoire library preparation and sequencing were carried out by different laboratories using diverse techniques. Leukapheresis yielded between about 0.85 and 9 billion PBMCs per donor. Overall results and qualifications from the work: Clonotypes shared by all four sorted-subset donors showed higher generation probabilities than non-shared clonotypes. Pairwise subsampling led to the expectation that sequencing depth would affect the degree of clonotype sharing among donors. Across several donors, roughly 5.4% of naive CD4, more than 3% of naive CD8, 2% to 2.5% of memory CD4, and approximately 0.4% of memory CD8 clonotypes were shared. Even with the large sequencing depth, rarefaction of the sorted-subset datasets indicated that sequencing was incomplete. Naive subsets generally had larger estimated clonotype richness than memory subsets. The small number of donors limited the genetic and exposure-history diversity represented. Only blood was sampled, and tissue TCR repertoires likely differ from those in blood.

TCR CDR3 regions were amplified from genomic DNA by multiplex PCR using the deep immunoSEQ assay. Extracted genomic DNA from each cell subset was spread evenly across all wells of several immunoSEQ 96-well plates, with each plate serving as a replicate. For sorted subsets, approximately 0.2 ug of genomic DNA, equivalent to tens of thousands of T cell genomes, went into each replicate PCR. The purified libraries were quantified using a Qubit 3.0 fluorometer, sized with a Bioanalyzer 2100, and then quantified again using the KAPA Library Quantification kit. Every immunoSEQ 96-well plate was sequenced on a dedicated single-read 150-cycle Illumina NextSeq 550 flow cell. The source study handled its data this way. The immunoSEQ output contained only junctional sequences without quality scores, so filtering could not match that applied to full-length reads. Sequences were annotated with PyIR, a Python wrapper for IgBLAST v1.9, using IMGT germline references to assign V/J genes and CDR3. Reads were filtered out if the reads had weak V/J assignments (E-value above 1e-6), no CDR3, stop codons, out-of-frame junctions, or ambiguous translated residues. A V3J clonotype was defined by an identical inferred V gene, J gene, and CDR3 amino acid sequence. The percentage overlap between two repertoires was calculated by dividing the number of shared unique clonotypes by the size of the smaller repertoire. Richness of each repertoire was evaluated using RTK rarefaction, the Chao1 estimator, and Recon v2.1 estimates of unobserved clonotypes. Generation probabilities were computed with OLGA for all TCRbeta clonotypes obtained by the gDNA method from a few donors. The clones in this table, taken by TCRdb from immuneACCESS, are in-frame only. Not every clone is retained; where verified, under half of the shortfall comes from an unresolved V gene, and the cause of the rest is unknown. The V and J calls and the clone size are those of that table, but D and trimming were determined from the DNA. The sample table lists roughly 2,500,000 clones, 93% of them with a count of one. Of the sample, around 0.37% falls within the top ten clones.

This clone has just one count. Its antigen is unknown. Base-call qualities are not available, and no considerably larger clone is one nucleotide away. Donors were healthy HIV-negative adults with no recently reported acute infections or vaccinations. Only Caucasian adults living in Nashville, Tennessee, USA were represented among the donors. CD4+ T cells were enriched through magnetic negative selection, after which naive cells were positively selected on CD45RA and the remaining negative fraction served as the memory subset. After blood collection by leukapheresis, PBMCs were isolated using Ficoll-Histopaque density gradient centrifugation and then cryopreserved in the vapor phase of liquid nitrogen. Analytical flow cytometry was used to check the purity and quantity of each magnetically sorted T cell population. From each sorted fraction, genomic DNA was isolated and quantified by UV absorbance on a Nanodrop 2000c.

The CDR3 runs 17 amino acids, cysteine and phenylalanine included. Only the CDR3 DNA is retained, 51 bases long and in frame from the first base. Germline trimming amounts to 0 bases on V and 3 bases on J, with 4 as the count of junction bases outside the gene matches. The germline V gene yields SGHRS for CDR1 and YFSETQ for CDR2. This chain joins TRBV5-1 to TRBJ1-4; TRBD1 agrees with 11 junctional bases. Material: naive CD4+ T cells from PBMCs. Explained via the paper, the cell subset or site label denotes: CD45RA+ positively selected. This receptor was taken from a man aged 18 to 30 in good health. Some clones in this sample may be carry-over from other donors' samples. In nucleotide form, the sequence is TGCGCCAGCAGCTTGGGGACAGGGGGCGCAGCTAATGAAAAACTGTTTTTT. Translated, it gives CASSLGTGGAANEKLFF.